Here is one TCR beta chain with its context. The antigen remains unidentified. This sample was included in a study of monozygotic twins with inflammatory bowel disease. Overall study findings and caveats: Possibly because of limited power, concordant and discordant twins showed no difference in repertoire similarity. Patient-to-patient differences in immunosuppressive treatment may have added variability to the repertoires.

TCRdb reprocessed the 5' RACE reads and stores each CDR3 protein as one record, lacking DNA. This sample carries 200,000 to 250,000 distinct CDR3 sequences, with approximately 1.5% going to the ten biggest clones. There are 15 residues in the CDR3. The germline gives CDR1 DFQATT, CDR2 SNEGSKA (reference sequence). The chain has TRBV20-1 and TRBJ2-3; without DNA, the TCRdb call of TRBD1 cannot be checked. The source of this sequence is a human donor with ulcerative colitis or Crohn's disease, or a healthy co-twin of an affected twin (not recorded which). Sequencing was performed on blood. The CDR3 here is CSAEIGGVSTDTQYF.